This T cell receptor (beta chain) was captured by sequencing in a study of T cell responses to AZD1222 COVID-19 vaccine. Generated by immunoSEQ multiplex PCR, the TCRdb table keeps only in-frame clones and is missing some. The profile shows 150,000 or so clones, over 80% of them singletons. Concerning this clone itself: Its antigen is undetermined.

Findings and limits, study-wide: Targets within unmutated variant regions were reportedly found for nearly half of spike-specific TCRs. Once two AZD1222 doses were given, Spike-specific TCR breadth and depth went up.

CDR3 length: 13 amino acids. Germline V gives CDR1 MNHNY, CDR2 SVGAGI (reference sequence). V was trimmed by 8 bases and J by 5 bases, leaving 15 bases between them. This receptor was obtained from an adult in good health. The sequenced sample was peripheral blood, obtained on day 0 of MenACWY control vaccination. The chain joins TRBV6-6 to TRBJ1-2; D may be TRBD1 (6 bases). The CDR3 spells CASRGGLTYGYTF. DNA of the CDR3: TGTGCCAGCCGAGGGGGACTGACATATGGCTACACCTTC.